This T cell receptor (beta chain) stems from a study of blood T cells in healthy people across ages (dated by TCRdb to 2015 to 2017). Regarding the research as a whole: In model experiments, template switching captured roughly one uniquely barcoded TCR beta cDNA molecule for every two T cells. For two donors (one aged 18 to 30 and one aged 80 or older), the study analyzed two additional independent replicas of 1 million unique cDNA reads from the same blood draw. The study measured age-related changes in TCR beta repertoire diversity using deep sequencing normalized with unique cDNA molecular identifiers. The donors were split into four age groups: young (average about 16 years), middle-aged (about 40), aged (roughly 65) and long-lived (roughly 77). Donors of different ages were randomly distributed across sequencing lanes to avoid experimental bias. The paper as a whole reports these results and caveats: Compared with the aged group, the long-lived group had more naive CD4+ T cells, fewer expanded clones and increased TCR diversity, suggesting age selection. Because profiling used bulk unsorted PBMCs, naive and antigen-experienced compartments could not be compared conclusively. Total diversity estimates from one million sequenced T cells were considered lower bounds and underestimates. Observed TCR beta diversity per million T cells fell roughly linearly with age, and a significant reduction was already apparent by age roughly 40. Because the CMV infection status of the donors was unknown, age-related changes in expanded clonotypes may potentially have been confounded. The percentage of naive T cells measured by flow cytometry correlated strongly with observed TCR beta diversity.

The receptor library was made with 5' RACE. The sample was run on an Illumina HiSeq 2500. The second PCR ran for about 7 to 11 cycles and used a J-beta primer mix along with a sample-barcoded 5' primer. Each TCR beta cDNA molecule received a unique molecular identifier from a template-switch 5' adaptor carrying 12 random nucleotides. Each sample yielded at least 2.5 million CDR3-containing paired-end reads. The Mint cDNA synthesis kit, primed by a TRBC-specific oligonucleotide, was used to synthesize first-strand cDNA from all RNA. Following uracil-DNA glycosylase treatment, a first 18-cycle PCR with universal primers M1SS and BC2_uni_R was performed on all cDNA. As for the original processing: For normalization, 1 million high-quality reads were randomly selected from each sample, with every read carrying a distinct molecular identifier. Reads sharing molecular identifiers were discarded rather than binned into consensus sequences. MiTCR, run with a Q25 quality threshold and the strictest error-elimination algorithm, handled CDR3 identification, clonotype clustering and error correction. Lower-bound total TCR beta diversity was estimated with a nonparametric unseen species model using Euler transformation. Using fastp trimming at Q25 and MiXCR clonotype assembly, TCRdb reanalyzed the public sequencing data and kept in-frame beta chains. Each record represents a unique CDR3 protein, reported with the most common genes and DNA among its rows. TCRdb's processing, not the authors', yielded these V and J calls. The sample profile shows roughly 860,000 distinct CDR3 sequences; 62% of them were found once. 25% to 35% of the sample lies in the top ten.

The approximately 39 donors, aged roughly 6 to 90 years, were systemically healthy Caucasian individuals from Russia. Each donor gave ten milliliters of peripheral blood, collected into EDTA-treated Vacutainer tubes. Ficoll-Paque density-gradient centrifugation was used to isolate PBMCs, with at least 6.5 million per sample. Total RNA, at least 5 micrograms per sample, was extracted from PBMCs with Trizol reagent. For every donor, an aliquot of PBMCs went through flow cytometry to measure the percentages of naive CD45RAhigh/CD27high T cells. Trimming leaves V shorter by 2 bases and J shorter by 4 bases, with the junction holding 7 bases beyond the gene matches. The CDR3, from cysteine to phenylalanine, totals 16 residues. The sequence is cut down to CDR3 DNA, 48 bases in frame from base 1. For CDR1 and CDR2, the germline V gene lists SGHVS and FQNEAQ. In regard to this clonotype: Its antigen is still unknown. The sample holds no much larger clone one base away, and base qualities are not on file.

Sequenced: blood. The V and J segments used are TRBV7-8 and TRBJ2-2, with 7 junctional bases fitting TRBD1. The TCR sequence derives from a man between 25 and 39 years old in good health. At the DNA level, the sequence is TGTGCCAGCAGCTTAACGCAGGGGGTGGTCACCGGGGAGCTGTTTTTT. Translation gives CASSLTQGVVTGELFF.